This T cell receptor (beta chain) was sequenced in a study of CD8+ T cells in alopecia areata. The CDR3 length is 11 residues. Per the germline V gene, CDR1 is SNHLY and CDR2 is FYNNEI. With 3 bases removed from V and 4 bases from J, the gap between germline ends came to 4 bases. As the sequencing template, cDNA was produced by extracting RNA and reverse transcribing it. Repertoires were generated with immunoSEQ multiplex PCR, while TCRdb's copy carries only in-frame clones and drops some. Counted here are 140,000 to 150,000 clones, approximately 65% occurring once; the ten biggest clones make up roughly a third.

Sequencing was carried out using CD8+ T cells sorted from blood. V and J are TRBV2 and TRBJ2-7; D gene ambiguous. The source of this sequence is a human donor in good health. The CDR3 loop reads CASSDPYEQYF. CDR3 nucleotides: TGTGCCAGCAGTGATCCGTACGAGCAGTACTTC.